This T cell receptor beta chain was sequenced for a study of beta chain features in type 1 diabetes. Reverse transcription of all isolated RNA meant that expressed TCRB transcripts were sequenced. The table came from immunoSEQ multiplex PCR; TCRdb's copy has only in-frame clones and leaves some out. The sample contains hundreds of thousands of clones, around 12% of which appear only once. CDR3 length equals 14 residues. The V gene's germline CDR1 is SSHAT and CDR2 FNYEAQ (reference sequence). On this clone itself: At one end, the junction sequence differs from germline, possibly due to a read error.

The sequenced sample was naive CD4+ T cells from blood. The TCR sequence derives from a man younger than 35 in good health. The chain employs TRBV7-7 and TRBJ2-5; 8 bases are shared with TRBD1. CDR3 DNA sequence: TGTGCTAGCAGCTCGCTGACAGGGGTGGAGACCCAGTACTTC. Its translation: CASSSLTGVETQYF.